This T cell receptor (beta chain) was recorded in a study of T cell clones after liver transplantation. Study at large: Samples came from ITN030ST, which attempted immunosuppression withdrawal within 2 years of liver transplantation. Subjects received no induction therapy and standard immunosuppression until randomization at 12-24 months post-transplant.

Libraries were prepared by immunoSEQ multiplex PCR; TCRdb keeps only in-frame clonotypes and omits some of them. The table lists roughly 120,000 clones, 90% of them singletons, with approximately 0.78% in the top ten. Comment on this clone: The same CDR3 can be traced to other DNA sequences in this sample.

Germline V gene sequence: CDR1 SEHNR, CDR2 FQNEAQ (reference sequence). V lost 1 base and J 7 bases, leaving 11 bases between the germline ends. CDR3 length equals 13 residues. Unstimulated PBMCs were sorted into CD3+CD4+ and CD3+CD8+ populations. The receptor was isolated from a human patient who received a liver transplant. Some T cells may be transferred from the graft donor. The chain couples TRBV7-9 to TRBJ2-7, with a possible D match to TRBD1 (6 bases). Material: CD4+ T cells from blood, obtained 12 months after liver transplant. The chain's CDR3 is CASSLVEGTEQYF. CDR3 coding DNA: TGTGCCAGCAGCTTAGTTGAGGGGACAGAGCAGTACTTC.